This T cell receptor beta chain was profiled in a study of shared clonotypes between healthy human individuals. About the study: For every donor, three CD4 naive, three CD4 memory, two CD8 naive and one CD8 memory plates were used.

Using immunoSEQ multiplex PCR, the repertoire was profiled, and TCRdb retains in-frame clones only, with some absent. The sample holds about 2.2 million clones; 93% are singletons and the top ten take over 1.5%. V was shortened by 0 bases and J by 2 bases, with 8 bases between the two germline ends. The CDR3 is 14 amino acids. Germline loops: CDR1 MNHEY, CDR2 SVGAGI. The naive CD8 fraction comprised CD45RO-negative cells positively selected for CCR7 and excluded terminally differentiated effector memory CD45RA+ cells. Findings and limits, study-wide: Rarefaction exposed incomplete sorted-subset sequencing despite large depth. Sequencing depth was a factor that was expected to affect clonotype sharing among donors. In this cohort, only blood was sampled, and tissue repertoires likely differ.

About this clone itself: Its specificity is unknown. The sample has other DNA sequences that encode this CDR3 too.

Sample: naive CD8+ T cells from PBMCs. The origin of this receptor is a man aged 18 to 29 in good health. Some clones in this sample may be carry-over from other donors' samples. The chain couples TRBV6-5 to TRBJ2-7, with unresolved D. The CDR3 loop is CASSYSTGAYEQYF. Here the CDR3 DNA reads TGTGCCAGCAGTTACTCGACCGGAGCCTACGAGCAGTACTTC.